This TCR beta chain was captured by sequencing in a study of T cells in Graves' hyperthyroidism and ophthalmopathy. The length of the CDR3 is 17 residues. Germline CDR1 is SGHAT and CDR2 is FQNNGV. Patients with uncontrolled infections, other autoimmune diseases, pregnancy or lactation were excluded. Diagnosis rested on symptoms, serum thyroxine and TRAb, thyroid ultrasound, and orbital computed tomography. What was amplified from RNA transcripts were TCR beta CDR3 regions. With the HTBI primer set, the TCR CDR3 went through a first round of RT-PCR. TCRdb re-derived calls from the multiplex PCR reads in MiXCR, one entry per CDR3 protein. The sample lists 45,000 to 55,000 distinct CDR3 sequences, around 55% occurring once. Note on this clonotype: The antigen remains unidentified. The conserved closing phenylalanine or tryptophan is absent in this CDR3, likely reflecting a read error.

Study-level results: With a median lead of approximately 6.4 months before onset, the model predicted ophthalmopathy.

J is TRBJ1-2 and V is TRBV11-2; TRBD1 is a possible D gene (6 bases). Sequencing was carried out using peripheral blood or thyroid tissue (not recorded which). This sequence was found in a man aged 18 to 30 with Graves' hyperthyroidism. The CDR3 region is CASSLGYNRATKYGYTL. The CDR3 DNA reads TGTGCCAGCAGCTTAGGTTATAACAGGGCGACTAAATATGGCTACACCCTC.